The source of this T cell receptor beta chain is a study of T cell responses to AZD1222 COVID-19 vaccine. The protocol was immunoSEQ multiplex PCR, while the TCRdb copy is restricted to in-frame clones and leaves out a portion. The table includes roughly 110,000 clones, 80% to 95% detected once. The material was peripheral blood, obtained 28 days after the second AZD1222 dose. This clonotype was sampled from an adult who received the AZD1222 COVID-19 vaccine.

This CDR3 is CASSPRGLAASSYNEQFF. CDR3 coding DNA: TGTGCCAGCAGCCCGAGGGGACTAGCAGCAAGCTCCTACAATGAGCAGTTCTTC. This chain connects TRBV2 to TRBJ2-1, with 9 bases identical to TRBD2. The CDR3 sequence is 18 residues long. The V gene end was trimmed by 6 bases and the J gene end by 0 bases; junction bases not matched to a gene: 12. Germline V gives CDR1 SNHLY, CDR2 FYNNEI.